These 21 T cell receptor beta chains originate from one sample sequenced in a study of post-analysis software for immune sequencing data. These TCRs are of unknown antigen specificity. Whole-study findings and limits: Patients carried a handful of TRBV segments more frequently than controls did, and TRBV5-6, TRBV5-1 and TRBV20-1 were among them.

Unique-molecular-identifier-tagged TCR beta cDNA libraries were used. TCRdb recomputed calls from the PCR reads with MiXCR, one row per CDR3 protein. Among approximately 660,000 distinct CDR3 sequences, 59% were seen once, and the ten largest hold 11%. The sequenced material came from blood. These receptors originate from a girl aged 2 to 9 with multiple sclerosis.

The gene calls are TRBV27 and TRBJ2-3, with TRBD2 identical over 13 bases. The length of the CDR3 is 19 residues. Germline V lookup: CDR1 MNHEY, CDR2 SMNVEV (reference sequence). Losses at the gene ends were 5 bases for V and 0 bases for J; bases not matched to a gene: 11. The CDR3: CASSRTGLAGSSSTDTQYF. The DNA of the CDR3 is TGTGCCAGCAGTCGGACGGGACTAGCGGGGTCTTCTAGCACAGATACGCAGTATTTT.

V is TRBV4-3 and J is TRBJ1-2, with 7 bases identical to TRBD1. The CDR3 sequence is 14 residues long. Trimming took 5 bases from V and 6 from J; bases not matched to a gene: 9. Per the germline V gene, CDR1 is LGHNA and CDR2 is YSLEER. CDR3 sequence (DNA): TGCGCCAGCAGCGTCGGGACAGCATTAAATGGCTACACCTTC. Amino acid sequence: CASSVGTALNGYTF.

There are a few counts of this clonotype. The V call is TRBV20-1, the J call TRBJ2-3; weak D call: TRBD1 (5 bases). Looked up from germline, CDR1 is DFQATT and CDR2 is SNEGSKA (reference sequence). The CDR3 is made up of 13 amino acids. Trimming pared 3 bases from V and 2 bases from J, leaving 9 bases between. The CDR3 DNA is TGCAGTGCTAGCCCGACAGTCACAGATACGCAGTATTTT. This codes for CSASPTVTDTQYF.

This clonotype was seen only a few times. V gene TRBV4-3 combines with J gene TRBJ2-5; 7 positions match TRBD2. The V gene end was trimmed by 4 bases and the J gene end by 0 bases; junction bases not matched to a gene: 5. Per germline, CDR1 LGHNA and CDR2 YSLEER. The CDR3 has 15 residues. This CDR3 reads CASSPVAGDQETQYF. The CDR3 coding sequence is TGCGCCAGCAGCCCCGTGGCGGGGGACCAAGAGACCCAGTACTTC.

This rearrangement joins TRBV4-1 to TRBJ2-7, with 7 bases that match TRBD2. V was pared by 1 base and J by 1 base, with 4 bases of the junction left unmatched. Per the germline V gene, CDR1 is MGHRA and CDR2 is YSYEKL. The CDR3 is made up of 15 amino acids. CDR3 DNA: TGCGCCAGCAGCCAAGCTAGGGACTATTCCTACGAGCAGTACTTC. Translating gives CASSQARDYSYEQYF.

The chain links TRBV6-5 to TRBJ1-5; no clear D. CDR3 length equals 15 residues. The germline gives CDR1 MNHEY, CDR2 SVGAGI. V lost 0 bases and J 0 bases, leaving 6 bases between the germline ends. DNA of the CDR3: TGTGCCAGCAGTTACTCGGTGGATAGCAATCAGCCCCAGCATTTT. It translates to CASSYSVDSNQPQHF.

The V and J genes are TRBV5-1 and TRBJ2-5; 10 nucleotides match TRBD1. With V trimmed by 4 bases and J by 4 bases, 13 bases remained unmatched. The germline gives CDR1 SGHRS, CDR2 YFSETQ. The CDR3 is 17 amino acids. CDR3 residues: CASSLGGTTGGSETQYF. The CDR3 coding sequence is TGCGCCAGCAGCCTTGGGGGCACGACAGGGGGCTCAGAGACCCAGTACTTC.

The chain joins TRBV7-2 to TRBJ2-3, with TRBD2 as a possible D gene (5 bases). The CDR3 runs to 16 residues. CDR1 and CDR2 (germline): SGHTA, FQGNSA. With 5 bases removed from V and 1 base from J, the gap between germline ends came to 16 bases. The CDR3 reads CASSPGKEAGTDTQYF. The CDR3 nucleotides read TGTGCCAGCAGCCCAGGAAAGGAGGCAGGCACAGATACGCAGTATTTT.

Note on this clonotype: One end of the junction fails to match germline, which may point to a read error. V gene TRBV7-2 combines with J gene TRBJ1-6, with D possibly being TRBD1 (5 bases). Germline V gene sequence: CDR1 SGHTA, CDR2 FQGNSA. The CDR3 is 13 amino acids. In DNA, the CDR3 is TGTGCCAGCAGCTTAGCCTGGGGGTCACCCCCCCACTTT. Translated, it gives CASSLAWGSPPHF.

This chain joins TRBV4-3 and TRBJ1-1; D ambiguous. The CDR3 has 13 residues. Germline V CDR1 and CDR2: LGHNA, YSLEER. Between the trimmed V and J ends, which lost 0 bases and 5 bases, there was a span of 7 bases. The CDR3 is CASSQDGRTEAFF. The CDR3 DNA is TGCGCCAGCAGCCAAGATGGGCGGACTGAAGCTTTCTTT.

This sequence joins TRBV5-1 and TRBJ2-7; D may be TRBD2 (6 bases). The CDR3 is 15 amino acids. CDR1 is SGHRS and CDR2 is YFSETQ in the germline V gene. The V end was cut by 4 bases, the J end by 4 bases, with 18 bases between. CDR3 sequence reads: CASSPDLTSNYEQYF. DNA for the CDR3: TGCGCCAGCAGCCCCGATTTGACTAGTAATTACGAGCAGTACTTC.

The chain joins TRBV7-2 to TRBJ2-3, with TRBD2 matching 11 bases. The V and J ends lost 6 bases and 0 bases, in that order; junction bases with no gene match: 2. Per germline, CDR1 SGHTA and CDR2 FQGNSA. This CDR3 region has 15 residues. The CDR3 region is CASRLAGASTDTQYF. The CDR3 region has the DNA TGTGCCAGCAGACTAGCGGGGGCCAGCACAGATACGCAGTATTTT.

This chain links TRBV2 with TRBJ1-1, with D uncertain. Trimming removed 1 base from V and 1 base from J, with 7 bases in between. CDR3 size: 14 residues. Germline V gene lookup returns CDR1 SNHLY and CDR2 FYNNEI. CDR3 sequence (DNA): TGTGCCAGCAGTGAAGAGGGAGAGAACACTGAAGCTTTCTTT. Its protein is CASSEEGENTEAFF.

The chain is built from TRBV12-3 or TRBV12-4 and TRBJ2-7, with a possible D match to TRBD2 (6 bases). Deletions cut 5 bases from V and 4 bases from J, with 15 bases between. There are 14 residues in the CDR3. The CDR3 DNA reads as TGTGCCAGCAGTGGAGGAGCTAGCGATTACGAGCAGTACTTC. It translates to CASSGGASDYEQYF.

The chain carries TRBV29-1 and TRBJ2-3; D not certain. The CDR3 loop spans 13 amino acids. Germline V gene sequence: CDR1 SQVTM, CDR2 ANQGSEA. V lost 2 bases and J lost 5, with 11 bases in between. Written as DNA, the CDR3 is TGCAGCGTTGAAAGTGCGAGCCGAGATACGCAGTATTTT. This translates into CSVESASRDTQYF.

This clonotype was counted only a few times. V gene TRBV12-3 or TRBV12-4 combines with J gene TRBJ1-2; possibly TRBD1 for D (6 bases). Trimming removed 4 bases from V and 7 bases from J, with 10 bases in between. The CDR3 contains 12 residues. CDR3 in amino acids: CASSWAGVGYTF. CDR3 nucleotide sequence: TGTGCCAGCAGTTGGGCAGGGGTTGGCTACACCTTC.

The table lists this clonotype with a few counts. The genes are TRBV7-4 and TRBJ2-7, with 11 bases lining up with TRBD2. The CDR3 has 18 amino acids. The germline V gene encodes CDR1 SGHVT and CDR2 SQSDAQ. V shed 5 bases and J 2 bases; nucleotides not matched to a gene: 14. CDR3 DNA: TGTGCCAGCAGCCAGCTCTTCCTAGCGGGGGGAAGTACCTACGAGCAGTACTTC. Translating it yields CASSQLFLAGGSTYEQYF.

This clonotype was seen once. The rearrangement links TRBV5-1 to TRBJ2-6, with a weak D call TRBD2 (6 bases). Germline V gene lookup returns CDR1 SGHRS and CDR2 YFSETQ. CDR3 length: 16 amino acids. Deletions cut 0 bases from V and 2 bases from J, with 9 bases between. The DNA of the CDR3 is TGCGCCAGCAGCTTGGGGAGGGGTACTGGGGCCAACGTCCTGACTTTC. This encodes CASSLGRGTGANVLTF.

V gene TRBV7-6 combines with J gene TRBJ2-5, with D possibly being TRBD2 (7 bases). The closer fit of TRBJ2-7 to the DNA end suggests the J call may be wrong. There are 14 residues in the CDR3. Germline V gives CDR1 SGHVS, CDR2 FNYEAQ. The CDR3 DNA sequence: TGTGCCAGCAGCTTATTTGGGGCGGGGGCCGAGCAGTACTTC. It is translated as CASSLFGAGAEQYF.

The chain recombines TRBV12-3 or TRBV12-4 with TRBJ2-6; D might be TRBD2 (5 bases). This CDR3 is 16 amino acids long. The V end lost 7 bases, the J end lost 0 bases, and 13 bases lay between the germline ends. The CDR3 nucleotides are TGTGCCAGCACGAAGAGGGTTTCCTCTGGGGCCAACGTCCTGACTTTC. Translated, it gives CASTKRVSSGANVLTF.

The chain combines TRBV20-1 with TRBJ1-6, with TRBD1 identical over 9 bases. Germline V gene data show CDR1 as DFQATT and CDR2 as SNEGSKA (reference sequence). This CDR3 comprises 13 residues. The ends lost 6 bases at V and 9 bases at J; junction bases unmatched: 6. CDR3 protein: CSAEPGQGSPLHF. CDR3 nucleotide sequence: TGCAGTGCCGAACCGGGACAGGGTTCACCCCTCCACTTT.